This T cell receptor (beta chain) was recorded in a study of shared clonotypes between healthy human individuals. Terminally differentiated effector memory CD45RA+ cells were left out of the naive CD8 fraction, which was CD45RO-negative and positively selected for CCR7. Those who donated were healthy HIV-negative adults, with no recent acute infections or vaccinations reported. Genomic DNA (from each subset) was split evenly across several immunoSEQ plates. Assay used: immunoSEQ multiplex PCR; TCRdb lists only in-frame clones, some missing. The sample carries 800,000 to 950,000 clones, approximately 97% recorded once. Study-level results: Non-shared clonotypes had lower generation probabilities than those shared by all four donors.

The CDR3 loop spans 16 amino acids. The junction had 13 bases not matched to a gene; V was cut back by 5 bases and J by 3 bases. Germline loops: CDR1 SGHTA, CDR2 FQGNSA. Notes on this clone: What it binds is unknown.

The chain employs TRBV7-2 and TRBJ2-7; the match to TRBD2 covers 7 bases. The TCR was taken from a man aged 25 to 45 in good health. What was sequenced was naive CD8+ T cells sorted from blood. CDR3 bases: TGTGCCAGCAGCCAAGGCCCCGGACTAGTTGGCTACGAGCAGTACTTC. It specifies CASSQGPGLVGYEQYF.